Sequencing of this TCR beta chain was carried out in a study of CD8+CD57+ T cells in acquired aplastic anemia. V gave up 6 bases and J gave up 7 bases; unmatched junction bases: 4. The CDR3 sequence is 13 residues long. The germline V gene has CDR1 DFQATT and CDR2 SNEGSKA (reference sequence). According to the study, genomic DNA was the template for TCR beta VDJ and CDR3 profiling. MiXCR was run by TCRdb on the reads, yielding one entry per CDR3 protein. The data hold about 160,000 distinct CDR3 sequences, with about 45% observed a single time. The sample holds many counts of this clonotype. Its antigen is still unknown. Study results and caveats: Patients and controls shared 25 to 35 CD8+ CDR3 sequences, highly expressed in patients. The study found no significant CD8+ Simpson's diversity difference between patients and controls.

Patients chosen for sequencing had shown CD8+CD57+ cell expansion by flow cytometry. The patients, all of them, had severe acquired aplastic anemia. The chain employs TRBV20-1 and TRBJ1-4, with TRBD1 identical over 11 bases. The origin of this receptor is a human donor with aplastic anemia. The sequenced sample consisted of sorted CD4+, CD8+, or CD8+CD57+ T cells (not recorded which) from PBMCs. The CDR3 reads CSAGGQGGEKLFF. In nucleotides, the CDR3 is TGCAGTGCGGGGGGACAGGGGGGTGAAAAACTGTTTTTT.